Listed below are T cell receptor beta chains from one sample, sequenced in a study of OX40 agonist ivuxolimab in advanced cancers. The repertoire was sequenced with immunoSEQ multiplex PCR; TCRdb's copy has only in-frame clones and lacks some. The profile shows roughly 100,000 clones, roughly nine tenths of them singletons. Sequenced material: CD4+ or CD8+ T cells sorted from blood, taken in a trial of the OX40 agonist ivuxolimab. The origin of the receptors is an adult with an advanced solid tumor such as melanoma, head and neck, liver or kidney cancer. Both conserved end residues are part of each CDR3. D genes are given only for firm matches. A clone size is listed for some rows: how often the clone was seen (once, few, many), or a class if it is expanded.

D gene	V gene	clone size	J gene	CDR3 DNA	CDR3 protein
NA	TRBV11-2	few	TRBJ2-1	TGTGCCAGCAGCTTAGCCTTAGCCTACAATGAGCAGTTCTTC	CASSLALAYNEQFF
TRBD1	TRBV30	NA	TRBJ1-6	TGTGCCTGGAGTCCGAGACAGGGGACTAATTCACCCCTCCACTTT	CAWSPRQGTNSPLHF
NA	TRBV7-2	NA	TRBJ2-1	TGTGCCAGCAGCGGGGACAATGAGCAGTTCTTC	CASSGDNEQFF
NA	TRBV6-6	NA	TRBJ1-1	TGTGCCAGCAGGCGTCCAGAAGGGGTAGCTTTCTTT	CASRRPEGVAFF
NA	TRBV6-1	NA	TRBJ1-2	TGTGCCAGCAGTGAAATAATGTTTGGGAACTATGGCTACACCTTC	CASSEIMFGNYGYTF
TRBD1	TRBV27	NA	TRBJ1-6	TGTGCCAGCAGTATAGGACAGGGGTACAGAGCACCCCTCCACTTT	CASSIGQGYRAPLHF
TRBD2	TRBV6-5	NA	TRBJ2-7	TGTGCCAGCAGTTACTCTTTGGGAGGGTGGGAGCAGTACTTC	CASSYSLGGWEQYF
NA	TRBV7-9	NA	TRBJ1-4	TGTGCCAGCAGCTTAGGCAGGACGGGCAGGGGAGCTAATGAAAAACTGTTTTTT	CASSLGRTGRGANEKLFF
NA	TRBV7-6	NA	TRBJ1-1	TGTGCCAGCAGCTTAGTAGGTGATAACACTGAAGCTTTCTTT	CASSLVGDNTEAFF
NA	TRBV7-3	NA	TRBJ2-3	TGTGCCAGCAGCCCTGACGGGTGGGCAGATACGCAGTATTTT	CASSPDGWADTQYF
NA	TRBV6-4	NA	TRBJ1-1	TGTGCCAGCAGACGGCGGAACACTGAAGCTTTCTTT	CASRRRNTEAFF
TRBD1	TRBV11-2	NA	TRBJ1-1	TGTGCCAGCAGCGCTAGGGACAGGGGTATAGGTGGTGAAGCTTTCTTT	CASSARDRGIGGEAFF
NA	TRBV5-7	NA	TRBJ1-5	TGTGCCAGCAGCGGGGGGGGGAACTATCAGCCCCAGCATTTT	CASSGGGNYQPQHF
NA	TRBV5-8	NA	TRBJ1-1	TGTGCCAGCAGCTTGGGGCAAGATTTGAGGGAAGCTTTCTTT	CASSLGQDLREAFF
NA	TRBV6-1	NA	TRBJ1-4	TGTGCCAGCAGTGATCGGGGCGGGACTAATGAAAAACTGTTTTTT	CASSDRGGTNEKLFF
NA	TRBV6-5	NA	TRBJ1-1	TGTGCCAGCAGTCGACAACCTTCTAACACTGAAGCTTTCTTT	CASSRQPSNTEAFF